The 22 T cell receptor beta chains below were found in one sample sequenced in a study of control samples from healthy donors and cancer patients. TCRdb keeps only in-frame clones here, not all; method: immunoSEQ multiplex PCR. This table holds under 200,000 clones, roughly nine tenths found once. Sequenced: blood. The receptor source for this set is a young woman in good health.

The chain couples TRBV11-2 to TRBJ2-2, with D tentatively TRBD1 or TRBD2 (5 bases each). V dropped 5 bases and J dropped 1 base, with 8 bases sitting between them. This CDR3 comprises 14 residues. Germline lookup yields CDR1 SGHAT and CDR2 FQNNGV. CDR3 residues: CASSRDGNTGELFF. The CDR3 DNA reads TGTGCCAGCAGCAGGGACGGGAACACCGGGGAGCTGTTTTTT. The whole variable domain, filled in from reference TRBV11-2 and TRBJ2-2, reads EAGVAQSPRYKIIEKRQSVAFWCNPISGHATLYWYQQILGQGPKLLIQFQNNGVVDDSQLPKDRFSAERLKGVDSTLKIQPAKLEDSAVYLCASSRDGNTGELFFGEGSRLTVL.

The chain uses TRBV6-5 and TRBJ1-5, with TRBD1 matching 7 bases. CDR3 length equals 14 residues. The germline V gene has CDR1 MNHEY and CDR2 SVGAGI. Trimming at V came to 2 bases and at J to 8 bases, leaving 6 bases not matched to a gene. The DNA for the CDR3 is TGTGCCAGCAGTTACGGGCAGGGGGTCGAGCCCCAGCATTTT. It is translated as CASSYGQGVEPQHF.

This clone was seen more than once but under ten times. The J gene is TRBJ2-5, the V gene TRBV29-1; TRBD2 agrees at 13 bases. V lost 4 bases to trimming and J lost 3 bases; unmatched junction nucleotides: 2. The germline V gene encodes CDR1 SQVTM and CDR2 ANQGSEA. CDR3 length: 14 residues. The CDR3, as DNA: TGCAGCGTTGGGACTAGCGGGGGTAAAGAGACCCAGTACTTC. Protein product: CSVGTSGGKETQYF.

The chain carries TRBV11-2 and TRBJ2-3; TRBD1 might be the D (5 bases). Looked up from germline, CDR1 is SGHAT and CDR2 is FQNNGV. Between the trimmed V and J ends, which lost 0 bases and 1 base, there was a span of 11 bases. The CDR3 runs 16 residues. The CDR3 DNA follows: TGTGCCAGCAGCTTAGATGAAGGGGCGGGCACAGATACGCAGTATTTT. Translation gives CASSLDEGAGTDTQYF.

The J gene is TRBJ2-1, the V gene TRBV6-6; 11 nucleotides align to TRBD1. The CDR3 contains 14 residues. The V gene end was trimmed by 8 bases and the J gene end by 6 bases; junction bases not matched to a gene: 6. In germline, CDR1 is MNHNY, CDR2 SVGAGI (reference sequence). CDR3 residues: CASRTGGVSNEQFF. In nucleotides, the CDR3 is TGTGCCAGCCGGACAGGGGGCGTAAGCAATGAGCAGTTCTTC.

This sequence joins TRBV6-4 and TRBJ2-1; 12 bases line up with TRBD2. The CDR3 covers 16 residues. Germline V gene lookup returns CDR1 MRHNA and CDR2 SNTAGT. V trimming: 0 bases; J trimming: 8 bases; junction bases outside the gene matches: 5. CDR3 in amino acids: CASSDSLAGGRDEQFF. The CDR3 DNA reads TGTGCCAGCAGTGACTCCCTAGCGGGGGGGCGGGATGAGCAGTTCTTC.

The rearrangement uses TRBV7-3 and TRBJ1-2; D might be TRBD1 (6 bases). V dropped 1 base and J dropped 3 bases, with 12 bases sitting between them. The germline V gene encodes CDR1 SGHTA and CDR2 FQGTGA. The CDR3 runs to 15 residues. The CDR3 DNA reads TGTGCCAGCAGCTTAAGCCAGGGGATGGACTATGGCTACACCTTC. It encodes CASSLSQGMDYGYTF.

J is TRBJ1-6 and V is TRBV13, with a weak D call TRBD1 (6 bases). Between the trimmed V and J ends, which lost 6 bases and 2 bases, there was a span of 14 bases. This CDR3 contains 16 residues. CDR1 is PRHDT and CDR2 is FYEKMQ in the germline V gene (reference sequence). For the CDR3, the DNA is TGTGCCAGCAGACCCACCAGGGGAACCTATAATTCACCCCTCCACTTT. Translating gives CASRPTRGTYNSPLHF.

V usage is TRBV28 and J usage is TRBJ2-7; 7 nucleotides agree with TRBD1. CDR3 length: 14 amino acids. The J segment lost 5 bases and the V segment lost 1 base, leaving 5 bases of the junction unmatched. Germline-derived CDR1 and CDR2 are MDHEN and SYDVKM. CDR3 region: CASSLFRGINEQYF. The CDR3 region has the DNA TGTGCCAGCAGTTTATTCAGGGGGATCAACGAGCAGTACTTC.

The chain combines TRBV28 with TRBJ1-5, with 11 nucleotides matching TRBD1. V lost 6 bases and J lost 7; bases outside the gene matches: 5. The CDR3 runs 14 residues. From germline, CDR1 is MDHEN and CDR2 SYDVKM. As DNA, the CDR3 is TGTGCCAGCAGAGGGACAGGGGGGGGCCAGCCCCAGCATTTT. This codes for CASRGTGGGQPQHF.

J is TRBJ1-1 and V is TRBV6-5; 7 bases are shared with TRBD1. The junction had 8 bases not matched to a gene; V was cut back by 6 bases and J by 4 bases. CDR1 and CDR2 (germline): MNHEY, SVGAGI. The CDR3 sequence is 14 residues long. CDR3 protein: CASRQDPGGTEAFF. CDR3 nucleotides: TGTGCCAGCAGACAAGACCCAGGGGGCACTGAAGCTTTCTTT.

The rearrangement joins TRBV9 to TRBJ2-7, with 16 bases that match TRBD2. This CDR3 is 17 amino acids long. The junction had 4 bases not matched to a gene; V was cut back by 4 bases and J by 0 bases. Germline V gene lookup returns CDR1 SGDLS and CDR2 YYNGEE. CDR3 sequence: CASSPGLAGGDSYEQYF. CDR3 sequence (DNA): TGTGCCAGCAGCCCGGGACTAGCGGGGGGGGACTCCTACGAGCAGTACTTC.

The V and J genes are TRBV12-3 or TRBV12-4 and TRBJ2-7; no reliable D call. This CDR3 contains 10 residues. V was cut by 3 bases and J by 6 bases, with 3 bases left in between. CDR3 residues: CASSFPEQYF. Here the CDR3 DNA reads TGTGCCAGCAGTTTTCCCGAGCAGTACTTC.

The chain is built from TRBV28 and TRBJ2-3, with 7 bases that match TRBD1. With 4 bases clipped from V and 6 bases from J, the junction kept 7 bases outside the gene matches. The germline CDR1 and CDR2 sequences are MDHEN and SYDVKM. The CDR3 runs to 14 residues. CDR3 DNA: TGTGCCAGCAGTTCGGGCAGGGGGTACGATACGCAGTATTTT. As protein: CASSSGRGYDTQYF.

The rearrangement links TRBV6-5 to TRBJ1-2, with TRBD1 identical over 8 bases. The CDR3 extends over 13 amino acids. The ends lost 2 bases at V and 7 bases at J; junction bases unmatched: 3. Germline CDR1 MNHEY, CDR2 SVGAGI. In DNA, the CDR3 is TGTGCCAGCAGTTACCACGACAGGGGTGGCTACACCTTC. Its translation is CASSYHDRGGYTF.

This clone came up once. The V gene is TRBV20-1, the J gene TRBJ2-5, with TRBD2 matching over 7 bases. Germline V gene lookup returns CDR1 DFQATT and CDR2 SNEGSKA (reference sequence). The V segment lost 3 bases and the J segment 5 bases; nucleotides outside the gene matches: 0. CDR3 size: 11 residues. The CDR3 nucleotides are TGCAGTGCTAGCGGGGGGGAGACCCAGTACTTC. Protein: CSASGGETQYF.

The rearrangement uses TRBV6-4 and TRBJ1-5; 10 bases are shared with TRBD1. The CDR3 is made up of 14 amino acids. V dropped 2 bases and J dropped 7; count of bases not matched to a gene: 2. Germline V gene lookup returns CDR1 MRHNA and CDR2 SNTAGT. The CDR3 nucleotides read TGTGCCAGCAGTGACGGGACAGGGGTCCAGCCCCAGCATTTT. Translating gives CASSDGTGVQPQHF.

J is TRBJ1-1 and V is TRBV3-1 (or the pseudogene TRBV3-2), with 8 positions matching TRBD1. Per the germline V gene, CDR1 is LGHDT and CDR2 is YNNKEL (reference sequence). There are 14 residues in the CDR3. Trimming took 2 bases from V and 5 from J; bases not matched to a gene: 4. The CDR3 sequence is CASSQQGARTEAFF. Here the CDR3 DNA reads TGTGCCAGCAGCCAACAGGGGGCGCGGACTGAAGCTTTCTTT.

CDR3 protein: CASSLRNRGEFF. The CDR3 nucleotides are TGTGCCAGCAGCTTACGGAACAGGGGCGAGTTCTTC. This chain uses TRBV11-2 with TRBJ2-1; TRBD1 matches 7 bases. The CDR3 is made up of 12 amino acids. The germline V gene encodes CDR1 SGHAT and CDR2 FQNNGV. V lost 2 bases, J lost 14 bases, and 6 bases stayed unmatched.

This chain connects TRBV21-1 to TRBJ1-5. TRBV21-1 is a recognized pseudogene. The CDR3 contains 19 residues. The CDR3 protein is CASSKRGKSGRNSNQPQHF. CDR3 nucleotides: TGTGCCAGCAGCAAAAGGGGAAAGTCGGGACGAAATAGCAATCAGCCCCAGCATTTT.

Regarding this clone: Additional DNA sequences in this sample encode the identical CDR3. This sequence joins TRBV5-5 and TRBJ1-1; TRBD1 might be the D (6 bases). Trimming took 0 bases from V and 1 from J, leaving 13 bases between them. Germline CDR1 and CDR2: SGHKS and YYEKEE (reference sequence). This CDR3 spans 16 amino acids. CDR3 residues: CASSLGRGLGNTEAFF. CDR3 DNA: TGTGCCAGCAGCTTGGGGCGGGGGCTTGGGAACACTGAAGCTTTCTTT.

The chain is built from TRBV7-9 and TRBJ1-2; D might be TRBD1 (5 bases). The CDR3 has 14 amino acids. Germline V CDR1 and CDR2: SEHNR, FQNEAQ (reference sequence). V lost 1 base, J lost 6 bases, and 12 bases lay in between. CDR3 bases: TGTGCCAGCAGCTTAGTAGCAGGGAGAGATGGCTACACCTTC. This gives the protein CASSLVAGRDGYTF. Drawing the rest from reference TRBV7-9 and TRBJ1-2, the complete variable domain is DTGVSQNPRHKITKRGQNVTFRCDPISEHNRLYWYRQTLGQGPEFLTYFQNEAQLEKSRLLSDRFSAERPKGSFSTLEIQRTEQGDSAMYLCASSLVAGRDGYTFGSGTRLTVV.